This is a list of T cell receptor beta chains from one sample in a study of Ad26.COV2.S vaccination and SARS-CoV-2 variants. TCRdb's copy holds only in-frame clones and misses some; the assay was immunoSEQ multiplex PCR. The data hold some 640,000 clones, with more than 80% observed a single time. The sequenced sample was peripheral blood, obtained in a trial of Ad26.COV2.S vaccine versus placebo. These receptors all come from a person between 18 and 65 years old who received the Ad26.COV2.S COVID-19 vaccine or a placebo. Each CDR3 is given with its conserved first and last residue. Each record gives: V gene, J gene, CDR3 protein.

V gene: TRBV14
J gene: TRBJ1-2
CDR3 protein: CASSLRTGDGYTF

V gene: TRBV21-1
J gene: TRBJ2-1
CDR3 protein: CASSPSPTSGSNSYNEQFF

V gene: TRBV20-1
J gene: TRBJ2-3
CDR3 protein: CSASPDFLRDTQYF

V gene: TRBV3-1/TRBV3-2
J gene: TRBJ2-1
CDR3 protein: CASSPLAAGGPYNEQFF

V gene: TRBV19
J gene: TRBJ2-3
CDR3 protein: CASSSRGTSTDTQYF

V gene: TRBV9
J gene: TRBJ2-5
CDR3 protein: CASSVAPTGPQGETQYF

V gene: TRBV7-9
J gene: TRBJ2-5
CDR3 protein: CASSFSGEETQYF

V gene: TRBV7-2
J gene: TRBJ2-5
CDR3 protein: CASSSGGGRETQYF

V gene: TRBV27
J gene: TRBJ2-3
CDR3 protein: CASSFGPGDTQYF

V gene: TRBV7-8
J gene: TRBJ2-7
CDR3 protein: CASSLAPGGGYEQYF

V gene: TRBV2
J gene: TRBJ2-5
CDR3 protein: CASRLLQGETQYF

V gene: TRBV11-2
J gene: TRBJ1-2
CDR3 protein: CASSSWDRKAWGYTF

V gene: TRBV30
J gene: TRBJ1-1
CDR3 protein: CAWSVNERRTAFF

V gene: TRBV9
J gene: TRBJ2-4
CDR3 protein: CASSVGAPQGVGVNIQYF

V gene: TRBV2
J gene: TRBJ2-5
CDR3 protein: CASMGGLYQETQYF